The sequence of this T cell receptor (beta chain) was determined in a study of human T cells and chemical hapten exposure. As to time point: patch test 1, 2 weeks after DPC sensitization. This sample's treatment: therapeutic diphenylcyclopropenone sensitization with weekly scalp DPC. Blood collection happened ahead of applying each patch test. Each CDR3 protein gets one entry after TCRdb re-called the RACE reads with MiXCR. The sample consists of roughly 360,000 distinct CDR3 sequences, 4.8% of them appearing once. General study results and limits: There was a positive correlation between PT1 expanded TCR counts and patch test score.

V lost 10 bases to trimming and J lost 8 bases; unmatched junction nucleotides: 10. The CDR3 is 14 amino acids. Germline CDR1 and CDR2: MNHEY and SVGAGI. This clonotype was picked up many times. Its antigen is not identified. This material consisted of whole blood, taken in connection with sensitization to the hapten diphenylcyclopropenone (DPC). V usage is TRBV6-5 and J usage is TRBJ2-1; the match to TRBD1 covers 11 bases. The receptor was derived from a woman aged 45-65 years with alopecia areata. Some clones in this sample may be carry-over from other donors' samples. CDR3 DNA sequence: TGTGCCATCTCTGTGGGACAGGGGGGATATGAGCAGTTCTTC. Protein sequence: CAISVGQGGYEQFF.